The 14 T cell receptor beta chains below were found in one sample sequenced in a study of T cell responses to AZD1222 COVID-19 vaccine. TCRdb's copy holds only in-frame clones and misses some; the assay was immunoSEQ multiplex PCR. The sample shows approximately 140,000 clones, 94% of them seen only once. The sequenced sample was peripheral blood, obtained on day 0 of AZD1222 vaccination. These TCRs come from an adult in good health.

J is TRBJ2-5 and V is TRBV7-2, with D possibly being TRBD2 (5 bases). The CDR3 has 14 residues. Between the trimmed V and J ends, which lost 3 bases and 0 bases, there was a span of 8 bases. Germline CDR1 is SGHTA and CDR2 is FQGNSA. CDR3 residues: CASSFTRYQETQYF. The DNA of the CDR3 is TGTGCCAGCAGCTTTACTAGATACCAAGAGACCCAGTACTTC.

This chain joins TRBV28 and TRBJ1-4; the D gene is possibly TRBD1 (5 bases). From germline, CDR1 is MDHEN and CDR2 SYDVKM. Trimming cost V 3 bases and J 8 bases, with 10 bases left between them. CDR3 length equals 13 residues. DNA of the CDR3: TGTGCCAGCAGTTTGCAGGGCGTGGAAAAACTGTTTTTT. Protein sequence: CASSLQGVEKLFF.

This sequence joins TRBV27 and TRBJ1-4, with TRBD1 matching 9 bases. CDR3 length equals 15 residues. With V trimmed by 1 base and J by 6 bases, 3 bases remained unmatched. The germline CDR1 and CDR2 sequences are MNHEY and SMNVEV (reference sequence). DNA for the CDR3: TGTGCCAGCAGTTTATTATGGGACAGGGATGAAAAACTGTTTTTT. This encodes CASSLLWDRDEKLFF.

This clone has only a few counts. For the CDR3, the DNA is TGCGCCAGCAGCTTGGAGAGACAGCTCAATTCACCCCTCCACTTT. This codes for CASSLERQLNSPLHF. The rearrangement uses TRBV5-1 and TRBJ1-6; the D gene is possibly TRBD1 (5 bases). Germline CDR1 reads SGHRS; CDR2 reads YFSETQ. CDR3 length: 15 residues. With 0 bases removed from V and 7 bases from J, the gap between germline ends came to 11 bases.

This chain uses TRBV28 with TRBJ2-5; tentative D call: TRBD1 (5 bases). V was clipped by 5 bases and J by 7 bases, with 14 bases between them. The germline V gene has CDR1 MDHEN and CDR2 SYDVKM. The CDR3 covers 13 residues. The CDR3 DNA is TGTGCCAGCAGTCTAGGGTTCCAGGGGACCCAGTACTTC. It encodes CASSLGFQGTQYF.

V and J are TRBV6-6 and TRBJ1-1; D is perhaps TRBD1 (5 bases). Germline V gives CDR1 MNHNY, CDR2 SVGAGI (reference sequence). V was shortened by 4 bases and J by 0 bases, with 12 bases between the two germline ends. The CDR3 runs 15 residues. CDR3 bases: TGTGCCAGCAGTTGGCAACAGGTGGTGAACACTGAAGCTTTCTTT. Translating it yields CASSWQQVVNTEAFF.

The rearrangement uses TRBV9 and TRBJ1-2; D is uncertain. V lost 4 bases and J lost 4, with 14 bases in between. The CDR3 extends over 14 amino acids. The germline gives CDR1 SGDLS, CDR2 YYNGEE. This CDR3 is CASSPTGLPYGYTF. CDR3 nucleotides: TGTGCCAGCAGCCCCACGGGATTGCCCTATGGCTACACCTTC.

The chain has TRBV7-9 and TRBJ1-3; 7 nucleotides match TRBD1. Germline V lookup: CDR1 SEHNR, CDR2 FQNEAQ (reference sequence). The CDR3 runs to 14 residues. J gave up 4 bases and V 8 bases, and 8 bases lay outside the gene matches. For the CDR3, the DNA is TGTGCCAGCGGAGAAACAGGGGCCGGAAACACCATATATTTT. Amino acid sequence: CASGETGAGNTIYF.

This chain joins TRBV6-5 and TRBJ1-6; tentative D call: TRBD1 (5 bases). The CDR3 loop spans 13 amino acids. V shed 8 bases and J shed 6 bases, with 11 bases lying between them. The V gene's germline CDR1 is MNHEY and CDR2 SVGAGI. The CDR3 DNA follows: TGTGCCAGCTGGACCGGGGCTAATTCACCCCTCCACTTT. Residues: CASWTGANSPLHF.

V is TRBV5-6 and J is TRBJ1-1; no reliable D call. V was trimmed by 2 bases and J by 3 bases, leaving 8 bases between them. The CDR3 loop spans 13 amino acids. CDR1 SGHDT and CDR2 YYEEEE come from the germline V gene. The CDR3 loop is CASSFDGDTEAFF. The CDR3 DNA reads as TGTGCCAGCAGCTTTGACGGAGACACTGAAGCTTTCTTT.

The chain joins TRBV7-9 to TRBJ2-1; unclear D gene. Trimming pared 5 bases from V and 0 bases from J, leaving 5 bases between. The CDR3 is made up of 13 amino acids. Germline CDR1 and CDR2: SEHNR and FQNEAQ (reference sequence). Here the CDR3 reads CASSESSYNEQFF. The CDR3 nucleotides are TGTGCCAGCAGCGAGAGCTCCTACAATGAGCAGTTCTTC.

The chain joins TRBV4-3 to TRBJ2-2; the match to TRBD2 covers 16 bases. CDR3 size: 16 residues. The germline V gene has CDR1 LGHNA and CDR2 YSLEER. Trimming at V came to 3 bases and at J to 7 bases, leaving 2 bases not matched to a gene. The CDR3 here is CASSQGLAGGIGELFF. As DNA, the CDR3 is TGCGCCAGCAGCCAGGGACTAGCGGGAGGGATCGGGGAGCTGTTTTTT.

CDR3: CASSGVQGGEKLFF. DNA for the CDR3: TGTGCCAGCAGCGGAGTGCAGGGAGGCGAAAAACTGTTTTTT. The chain combines TRBV3-1 (or the pseudogene TRBV3-2) with TRBJ1-4, with a tentative D call TRBD1 (5 bases). CDR3 length: 14 amino acids. Trimming cost V 5 bases and J 8 bases, with 15 bases left between them. Germline V CDR1 and CDR2: LGHDT, YNNKEL (reference sequence).

This clone has only one observation. CDR3 nucleotide sequence: TGTGCCAGCAGTTCAATAGCGGGAGGGACCTACAATGAGCAGTTCTTC. Encoded protein: CASSSIAGGTYNEQFF. V is TRBV6-5 and J is TRBJ2-1; TRBD2 matches at 11 bases. The V gene's germline CDR1 is MNHEY and CDR2 SVGAGI. The CDR3 consists of 16 residues. J lost 2 bases, V lost 4 bases, and 4 bases had no gene match.